This T cell receptor beta chain was identified in a study of shared clonotypes between healthy human individuals. For the study at large: In total, the donors were a couple of women and a few men aged 18 to 49. The plates for each donor numbered three CD4 naive, three CD4 memory, two CD8 naive and one CD8 memory. Study results and caveats: The study found lower generation probabilities in non-shared clonotypes than in those shared by all four donors.

With regard to this clone: Its specificity is unknown.

Libraries were prepared by immunoSEQ multiplex PCR; TCRdb keeps only in-frame clonotypes and omits some of them. The sample has about 590,000 clones, about 95% seen once. The V gene's germline CDR1 is SNHLY and CDR2 FYNNEI. The CDR3 has 16 amino acids. Losses at the gene ends were 7 bases for V and 8 bases for J; bases not matched to a gene: 13. CD45RO-negative cells were positively selected for CCR7, leaving out terminally differentiated effector memory CD45RA+ cells. The TCR sequence derives from a woman in her twenties or thirties in good health. The sequencing sample was made of naive CD8+ T cells sorted from blood. The chain joins TRBV2 to TRBJ2-1; TRBD2 matches at 11 bases. The CDR3 nucleotides read TGTGCCAGCATCCGTAGCCTAGCGGGAGGTGGTGATGAGCAGTTCTTC. It is translated as CASIRSLAGGGDEQFF.